The 23 T cell receptor beta chains in this list originate from one sample, sequenced in a study of resident and recirculating memory T cells in vitiligo. Produced via immunoSEQ multiplex PCR; TCRdb's table is partial and in-frame only. This table holds more than 65,000 clones, 90% to 95% found once. The sample comprised blood. The receptors derive from a male donor with vitiligo.

This chain's CDR3 is CASSFGGSRNQPQHF. The CDR3 coding sequence is TGTGCCAGCAGTTTCGGGGGGAGTCGCAATCAGCCCCAGCATTTT. The chain carries TRBV28 and TRBJ1-5, with D perhaps TRBD1 (5 bases). Trimming shortened V by 3 bases and J by 2 bases, and 11 bases separated the two germline ends. Germline-derived CDR1 and CDR2 are MDHEN and SYDVKM. The CDR3 contains 15 residues.

V gene TRBV28 combines with J gene TRBJ1-5; 9 bases are shared with TRBD1. The germline gives CDR1 MDHEN, CDR2 SYDVKM. Unmatched junction bases numbered 12, after V lost 8 bases and J lost 4 bases. The CDR3 spans 16 residues. The CDR3 nucleotides are TGTGCCAGCTACCCCAACAGGGGGCGCCTTAATCAGCCCCAGCATTTT. It is translated as CASYPNRGRLNQPQHF.

The rearrangement links TRBV6-4 to TRBJ1-1, with unresolved D. Trimming shortened V by 4 bases and J by 2 bases, and 8 bases separated the two germline ends. The germline V gene has CDR1 MRHNA and CDR2 SNTAGT. The CDR3 loop spans 13 amino acids. CDR3 amino acids: CASSAVRNTEAFF. The CDR3 DNA sequence: TGTGCCAGCAGTGCGGTCCGTAACACTGAAGCTTTCTTT.

Only one count was recorded for this clone. The chain combines TRBV2 with TRBJ2-7; the match to TRBD2 covers 10 bases. This CDR3 is built from 13 residues. Germline V lookup: CDR1 SNHLY, CDR2 FYNNEI. J was trimmed by 1 base and V by 8 bases; bases with no gene match: 2. CDR3 residues: CASGGLASYEQYF. In nucleotides, the CDR3 is TGTGCCAGCGGGGGACTAGCGTCCTACGAGCAGTACTTC.

The chain joins TRBV11-3 to TRBJ2-7; TRBD2 matches 12 bases. CDR1 and CDR2 from the germline V gene are SGHNT and YENEEA. With V trimmed by 6 bases and J by 6 bases, 9 bases remained unmatched. The CDR3 has 15 residues. The CDR3 DNA reads as TGTGCCAGCAGTCGCGGACTAGCGGGGCTGGTCGAGCAGTACTTC. This codes for CASSRGLAGLVEQYF.

The chain is built from TRBV11-2 and TRBJ1-6; D gene ambiguous. V was pared by 1 base and J by 0 bases, with 4 bases between. Germline values: CDR1 SGHAT, CDR2 FQNNGV. The CDR3 has 15 amino acids. The CDR3 protein is CASSLVSSYNSPLHF. The CDR3 region has the DNA TGTGCCAGCAGCTTAGTGAGCTCCTATAATTCACCCCTCCACTTT.

The chain employs TRBV5-1 and TRBJ2-5, with 7 bases fitting TRBD1. V was pared by 4 bases and J by 5 bases, with 8 bases of the junction left unmatched. The CDR3 loop spans 14 amino acids. Germline assignment: CDR1 SGHRS and CDR2 YFSETQ. The CDR3 nucleotides are TGCGCCAGCAGCAGTGGACAGGCCATGGAGACCCAGTACTTC. Protein sequence: CASSSGQAMETQYF.

The rearrangement links TRBV5-1 to TRBJ1-3, with TRBD1 identical over 9 bases. Per germline, CDR1 SGHRS and CDR2 YFSETQ. This CDR3 spans 15 amino acids. The J segment lost 4 bases and the V segment lost 4 bases, leaving 6 bases of the junction unmatched. CDR3 DNA sequence: TGCGCCAGCAGCCTACAGGGGGCGCGAGGAAACACCATATATTTT. It specifies CASSLQGARGNTIYF.

The chain links TRBV21-1 to TRBJ2-3; whether TRBD2, the table's D call, matches the DNA was not checked. TRBV21-1 counts as a pseudogene. The CDR3 spans 16 residues. The CDR3 loop reads CASSKERAGRRDTQYF. CDR3 DNA sequence: TGTGCCAGCAGCAAAGAGCGAGCGGGTCGGCGGGATACGCAGTATTTT.

The J gene is TRBJ2-4, the V gene TRBV6-6; 12 bases fit TRBD2. This CDR3 is 16 amino acids long. Germline CDR1 is MNHNY and CDR2 is SVGAGI (reference sequence). The ends lost 7 bases at V and 8 bases at J; junction bases unmatched: 12. The CDR3 nucleotides read TGTGCCAGCAAATCTAGCGGGGGGGCCCGGGACGACATTCAGTACTTC. As protein: CASKSSGGARDDIQYF.

The chain couples TRBV19 to TRBJ1-5, with D possibly matching TRBD1 (6 bases). The CDR3 has 15 amino acids. Germline V CDR1 and CDR2: LNHDA, SQIVND (reference sequence). Trimming removed 6 bases at V and 4 bases at J, with 16 bases between. The chain's CDR3 is CASRQDGQSNQPQHF. Here the CDR3 DNA reads TGTGCCAGTAGGCAGGACGGACAGTCTAATCAGCCCCAGCATTTT.

The chain is built from TRBV9 and TRBJ2-3, with TRBD2 matching over 12 bases. The CDR3 is 18 amino acids. V was clipped by 4 bases and J by 3 bases; unmatched bases: 12. CDR1 and CDR2 (germline): SGDLS, YYNGEE. The CDR3, as DNA: TGTGCCAGCAGCCTTAGAACCCCTAGCGGGGGGGCTACAGATACGCAGTATTTT. Translation: CASSLRTPSGGATDTQYF.

This chain uses TRBV18 with TRBJ1-2; no definite D call. Germline CDR1 is KGHSH and CDR2 is LQKENI. With 4 bases removed from V and 0 bases from J, the gap between germline ends came to 9 bases. This CDR3 spans 14 amino acids. CDR3 residues: CASSQAVANYGYTF. Here the CDR3 DNA reads TGTGCCAGCTCACAGGCGGTAGCTAACTATGGCTACACCTTC.

V is TRBV4-3 and J is TRBJ2-6, with D unclear. The CDR3 loop spans 16 amino acids. With 0 bases removed from V and 0 bases from J, the gap between germline ends came to 6 bases. Germline values: CDR1 LGHNA, CDR2 YSLEER. The DNA of the CDR3 is TGCGCCAGCAGCCAAGAAATTCACTCTGGGGCCAACGTCCTGACTTTC. Amino acid sequence: CASSQEIHSGANVLTF.

The chain joins TRBV5-1 to TRBJ1-5; tentative D call: TRBD1 (5 bases). Per the germline V gene, CDR1 is SGHRS and CDR2 is YFSETQ. Trimming removed 0 bases at V and 2 bases at J, with 15 bases between. The CDR3 has 17 amino acids. The CDR3 loop reads CASSLGQTSNGNQPQHF. CDR3 in DNA: TGCGCCAGCAGCTTGGGACAGACAAGCAATGGCAATCAGCCCCAGCATTTT.

The chain couples TRBV15 to TRBJ2-7, with D possibly being TRBD1 (6 bases). This CDR3 is 14 amino acids long. V lost 5 bases and J lost 2, with 13 bases in between. Germline V gene data show CDR1 as LNHNV and CDR2 as YYDKDF (reference sequence). Here the CDR3 reads CATSVRKGAYEQYF. The DNA for the CDR3 is TGTGCCACCAGCGTTAGGAAGGGGGCCTACGAGCAGTACTTC.

A few counts support this clone. The chain joins TRBV7-9 to TRBJ1-4, with 9 bases matching TRBD1. The CDR3 runs to 14 residues. The ends lost 4 bases at V and 7 bases at J; junction bases unmatched: 4. Germline V gives CDR1 SEHNR, CDR2 FQNEAQ (reference sequence). CDR3 in DNA: TGTGCCAGCAGCTCAAGGGACAGGGCTGAAAAACTGTTTTTT. Protein product: CASSSRDRAEKLFF.

This clone has only one observation. The chain links TRBV28 to TRBJ2-3, with D possibly being TRBD1 (6 bases). The CDR3 length is 13 residues. The germline CDR1 and CDR2 sequences are MDHEN and SYDVKM. Trimming removed 6 bases from V and 3 bases from J, with 10 bases in between. The CDR3 sequence: CASRLTGTDTQYF. The CDR3 coding sequence is TGTGCCAGCAGGTTAACAGGGACAGATACGCAGTATTTT.

This chain joins TRBV6-5 and TRBJ1-2, with 8 nucleotides matching TRBD1. Per the germline V gene, CDR1 is MNHEY and CDR2 is SVGAGI. The CDR3 spans 15 residues. The V segment lost 2 bases and the J segment 8 bases; nucleotides outside the gene matches: 10. CDR3 coding DNA: TGTGCCAGCAGTTACCGGGACAGGAGGATGTGGGGCTACACCTTC. This sequence encodes CASSYRDRRMWGYTF.

The V gene is TRBV6-1, the J gene TRBJ2-7, with TRBD1 matching over 7 bases. The ends lost 8 bases at V and 2 bases at J; junction bases unmatched: 9. The CDR3 has 14 amino acids. Germline assignment: CDR1 MNHNS and CDR2 SASEGT. The DNA of the CDR3 is TGTGCCAGCCGGGGACAGCTTGAAGCCTACGAGCAGTACTTC. It encodes CASRGQLEAYEQYF.

In its sample, this clone was seen once. The chain carries TRBV28 and TRBJ2-7; the match to TRBD1 covers 7 bases. This CDR3 spans 15 amino acids. V dropped 3 bases and J dropped 7; count of bases not matched to a gene: 12. CDR1 is MDHEN and CDR2 is SYDVKM in the germline V gene. The CDR3 nucleotides read TGTGCCAGCAGTTTGCCCCAGGGGGTCGCGGAAGAGCAGTACTTC. Translating it yields CASSLPQGVAEEQYF.

This chain links TRBV27 with TRBJ1-2, with a possible D match to TRBD1 (6 bases). Trimming shortened V by 2 bases and J by 1 base, and 14 bases separated the two germline ends. This CDR3 comprises 16 residues. From germline, CDR1 is MNHEY and CDR2 SMNVEV (reference sequence). Here the CDR3 reads CASSLKAGAHNYGYTF. The DNA of the CDR3 is TGTGCCAGCAGTTTAAAGGCAGGGGCACATAACTATGGCTACACCTTC.

The chain employs TRBV29-1 and TRBJ2-2; tentative D call: TRBD2 (5 bases). Germline V lookup: CDR1 SQVTM, CDR2 ANQGSEA. With 7 bases removed from V and 6 bases from J, the gap between germline ends came to 15 bases. There are 13 residues in the CDR3. The CDR3 sequence: CSGTGVVAGELFF. DNA of the CDR3: TGCAGCGGGACCGGGGTAGTAGCCGGGGAGCTGTTTTTT.